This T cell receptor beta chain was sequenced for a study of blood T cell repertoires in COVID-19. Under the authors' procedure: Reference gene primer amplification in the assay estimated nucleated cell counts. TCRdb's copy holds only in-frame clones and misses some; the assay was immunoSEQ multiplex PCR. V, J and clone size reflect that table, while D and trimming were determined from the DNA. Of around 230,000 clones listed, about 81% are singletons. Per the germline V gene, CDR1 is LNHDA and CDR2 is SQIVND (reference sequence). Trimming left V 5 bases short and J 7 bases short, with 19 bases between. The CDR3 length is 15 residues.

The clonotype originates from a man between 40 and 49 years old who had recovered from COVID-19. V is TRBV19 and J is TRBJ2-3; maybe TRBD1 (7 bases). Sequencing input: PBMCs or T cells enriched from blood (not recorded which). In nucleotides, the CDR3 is TGTGCCAGTAGTTATTTAGGAGGGGGCACGAATACGCAGTATTTT. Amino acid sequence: CASSYLGGGTNTQYF.